A single sample is the source of the 13 T cell receptor beta chains below, sequenced in a study of shared clonotypes between healthy human individuals. Profiling relied on immunoSEQ multiplex PCR, and the TCRdb table lists in-frame clones only, not all of them. There are roughly 1,800,000 clones in the sample; over 85% occur only once, and around 1% lies in the top ten. Naive CD8 isolation took CD45RO-negative cells positively selected for CCR7 and excluded terminally differentiated effector memory CD45RA+ cells. Source material: naive CD8+ T cells sorted from blood. All receptors come from a man aged 18 to 29 in good health.

The chain carries TRBV7-9 and TRBJ2-1; TRBD2 agrees at 14 bases. From germline, CDR1 is SEHNR and CDR2 FQNEAQ (reference sequence). The CDR3 runs 16 residues. J was trimmed by 9 bases and V by 0 bases; bases with no gene match: 4. As DNA, the CDR3 is TGTGCCAGCAGCTTAGCCTGGGGACTAGCGGGAGTTGAGCAGTTCTTC. This codes for CASSLAWGLAGVEQFF. Supplemented by reference TRBV7-9 and TRBJ2-1, the full variable domain reads DTGVSQNPRHKITKRGQNVTFRCDPISEHNRLYWYRQTLGQGPEFLTYFQNEAQLEKSRLLSDRFSAERPKGSFSTLEIQRTEQGDSAMYLCASSLAWGLAGVEQFFGPGTRLTVL.

The chain joins TRBV7-9 to TRBJ2-1; TRBD2 matches 7 bases. This CDR3 spans 17 amino acids. V was pared by 4 bases and J by 5 bases, with 14 bases of the junction left unmatched. Per the germline V gene, CDR1 is SEHNR and CDR2 is FQNEAQ (reference sequence). The CDR3 DNA reads as TGTGCCAGCAGCTCTCCCAGGGCTAGCGGAGACCACAATGAGCAGTTCTTC. It specifies CASSSPRASGDHNEQFF. The whole variable domain, filled in from reference TRBV7-9 and TRBJ2-1, reads DTGVSQNPRHKITKRGQNVTFRCDPISEHNRLYWYRQTLGQGPEFLTYFQNEAQLEKSRLLSDRFSAERPKGSFSTLEIQRTEQGDSAMYLCASSSPRASGDHNEQFFGPGTRLTVL.

V gene TRBV13 combines with J gene TRBJ2-3; no clear D. The V end was cut by 4 bases, the J end by 0 bases, with 11 bases between. The CDR3 length is 15 residues. Germline loops: CDR1 PRHDT, CDR2 FYEKMQ (reference sequence). The chain's CDR3 is CASSSTESSTDTQYF. The DNA for the CDR3 is TGTGCCAGCAGCTCGACGGAGAGTAGCACAGATACGCAGTATTTT.

J is TRBJ2-5 and V is TRBV7-9; perhaps TRBD1 as D (5 bases). V was trimmed by 8 bases and J by 3 bases, leaving 19 bases between them. In germline, CDR1 is SEHNR, CDR2 FQNEAQ (reference sequence). The CDR3 consists of 15 residues. The CDR3 spells CASGYLREKKETQYF. Here the CDR3 DNA reads TGTGCCAGCGGCTACCTCAGGGAAAAAAAAGAGACCCAGTACTTC.

J is TRBJ2-3 and V is TRBV11-2; 13 bases match TRBD2. Germline assignment: CDR1 SGHAT and CDR2 FQNNGV. This CDR3 comprises 15 residues. Germline trimming cut 6 bases from V and 6 bases from J; bases unmatched to any gene: 6. The CDR3: CASRSTSGGADTQYF. In nucleotides, the CDR3 is TGTGCCAGCAGGTCAACTAGCGGGGGGGCGGATACGCAGTATTTT.

The chain couples TRBV19 to TRBJ1-1; D is unresolved. Between the trimmed V and J ends, which lost 6 bases and 3 bases, there was a span of 17 bases. CDR3 length: 15 residues. CDR1 is LNHDA and CDR2 is SQIVND in the germline V gene (reference sequence). CDR3 sequence: CASSETGLWDTEAFF. The CDR3, as DNA: TGTGCCAGTAGCGAAACGGGGTTATGGGACACTGAAGCTTTCTTT.

The chain employs TRBV9 and TRBJ2-7, with D maybe TRBD2 (6 bases). Trimming took 4 bases from V and 0 from J, leaving 14 bases between them. Germline V gives CDR1 SGDLS, CDR2 YYNGEE. The CDR3 spans 15 residues. The chain's CDR3 is CASSPEGQVSYEQYF. The CDR3 DNA reads as TGTGCCAGCAGCCCGGAGGGGCAGGTCTCCTACGAGCAGTACTTC.

This clone was seen only once. J is TRBJ1-2 and V is TRBV9; D call uncertain. CDR1 is SGDLS and CDR2 is YYNGEE in the germline V gene. Trimming removed 3 bases at V and 7 bases at J, with 16 bases between. This CDR3 contains 14 residues. The CDR3, as DNA: TGTGCCAGCAGCGGCCACGGTGAGCGAACTGGCTACACCTTC. Encoded protein: CASSGHGERTGYTF.

The chain uses TRBV6-6 and TRBJ2-7, with 7 positions matching TRBD1. CDR1 and CDR2 from the germline V gene are MNHNY and SVGAGI (reference sequence). The V and J ends lost 4 bases and 4 bases, in that order; junction bases with no gene match: 7. The CDR3 has 14 amino acids. CDR3 residues: CASSSPTGWYEQYF. The DNA for the CDR3 is TGTGCCAGCAGTTCGCCGACAGGGTGGTACGAGCAGTACTTC.

V is TRBV10-3 and J is TRBJ2-7; possible D gene TRBD1, 6 bases. CDR1 and CDR2 from the germline V gene are ENHRY and SYGVKD. The germline V and J ends were trimmed by 3 bases and 4 bases, with 22 bases remaining between them. The CDR3 has 17 amino acids. CDR3 protein: CAISDPMHDRLPYEQYF. In DNA, the CDR3 is TGTGCCATCAGTGACCCAATGCACGACAGGTTGCCTTACGAGCAGTACTTC.

The genes are TRBV7-6 and TRBJ2-7, with D unresolved. V lost 3 bases and J lost 7, with 10 bases in between. Germline V lookup: CDR1 SGHVS, CDR2 FNYEAQ. The CDR3 has 12 residues. CDR3: CASSLIGREQYF. For the CDR3, the DNA is TGTGCCAGCAGCTTGATCGGCAGGGAGCAGTACTTC.

The V gene is TRBV6-1, the J gene TRBJ2-5; 11 positions agree with TRBD2. Germline-derived CDR1 and CDR2 are MNHNS and SASEGT. The CDR3 is 15 residues long. V lost 1 base to trimming and J lost 3 bases; unmatched junction nucleotides: 1. The CDR3 protein is CASSEEGLAEETQYF. The CDR3 DNA is TGTGCCAGCAGTGAAGAGGGACTAGCGGAAGAGACCCAGTACTTC.

The rearrangement uses TRBV4-3 and TRBJ2-2, with 7 positions matching TRBD2. This CDR3 has 14 residues. CDR1 is LGHNA, CDR2 YSLEER, per germline. Trimming removed 7 bases from V and 2 bases from J; junction bases left unmatched: 4. The CDR3 loop is CASKSGINTGELFF. In nucleotides, the CDR3 is TGCGCCAGCAAAAGCGGGATCAACACCGGGGAGCTGTTTTTT.